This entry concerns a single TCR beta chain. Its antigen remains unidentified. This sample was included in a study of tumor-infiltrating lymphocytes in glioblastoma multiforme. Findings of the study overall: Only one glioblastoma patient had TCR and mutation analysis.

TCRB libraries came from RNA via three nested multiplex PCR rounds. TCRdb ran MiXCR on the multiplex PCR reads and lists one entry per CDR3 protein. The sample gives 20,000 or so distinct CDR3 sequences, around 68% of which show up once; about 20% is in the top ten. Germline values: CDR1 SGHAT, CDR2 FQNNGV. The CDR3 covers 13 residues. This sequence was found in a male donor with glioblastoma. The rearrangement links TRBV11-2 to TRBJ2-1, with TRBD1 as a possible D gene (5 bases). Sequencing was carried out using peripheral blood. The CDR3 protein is CESSLDKGNEQFF. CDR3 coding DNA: TGTGAAAGCAGCTTAGACAAGGGGAATGAGCAGTTCTTC.